The next 15 T cell receptor beta chains were all read from a single sample in a study of post-analysis software for immune sequencing data. Study-wide results and caveats: In patients, about five TRBV segments were more frequent than in controls, with TRBV5-6, TRBV5-1 and TRBV20-1 among them.

No cognate antigen is known for these TCRs. Unique molecular identifiers were carried by the TCR beta cDNA libraries. A single record per CDR3 protein comes from TCRdb applying MiXCR to the PCR reads. The repertoire holds roughly 800,000 distinct CDR3 sequences, with more than 45% as singletons. The sample was blood. Every receptor here comes from a girl aged 5-17 years with multiple sclerosis.

This clonotype has more than one count but fewer than ten. This chain uses TRBV20-1 with TRBJ2-7; D not resolved. There are 12 residues in the CDR3. Germline V gene data show CDR1 as DFQATT and CDR2 as SNEGSKA (reference sequence). Trimming removed 1 base from V and 6 bases from J, with 10 bases in between. The CDR3 loop reads CSARGPRSEQYF. The DNA of the CDR3 is TGCAGTGCTAGAGGGCCCAGAAGCGAGCAGTACTTC.

This clonotype was counted between two and nine times. V gene TRBV10-3 combines with J gene TRBJ2-5; D might be TRBD2 (5 bases). Germline V gene lookup returns CDR1 ENHRY and CDR2 SYGVKD. The CDR3 length is 13 residues. Trimming removed 3 bases at V and 5 bases at J, with 10 bases between. CDR3 amino acids: CAISEGLAETQYF. As DNA, the CDR3 is TGTGCCATCAGTGAAGGACTTGCCGAGACCCAGTACTTC.

This clonotype was detected once. The V and J genes are TRBV7-2 and TRBJ2-1, with TRBD2 identical over 11 bases. The CDR3 loop spans 17 amino acids. With 5 bases clipped from V and 8 bases from J, the junction kept 14 bases outside the gene matches. CDR1 is SGHTA, CDR2 FQGNSA, per germline. The CDR3 DNA is TGTGCCAGCAGCAGGAGGACTAGCGGGCTCGAACGCCATGAGCAGTTCTTC. Translation: CASSRRTSGLERHEQFF.

This clonotype was observed a few times. This chain links TRBV2 with TRBJ2-5; D tentatively reads TRBD1 or TRBD2 (5 bases each). The ends were cut back, 1 base at V and 5 bases at J, with 11 bases in the middle. The germline V gene has CDR1 SNHLY and CDR2 FYNNEI. CDR3 size: 14 residues. For the CDR3, the DNA is TGTGCCAGCAGTGAAGTACAATGGGGGGAGACCCAGTACTTC. Protein sequence: CASSEVQWGETQYF.

This chain uses TRBV13 with TRBJ1-2; D is unclear. The V and J ends lost 0 bases and 2 bases respectively, with 10 bases between them. The CDR3 is 15 residues long. Germline CDR1 and CDR2: PRHDT and FYEKMQ (reference sequence). This CDR3 is CASSLGGKVNYGYTF. In DNA, the CDR3 is TGTGCCAGCAGCTTAGGAGGGAAGGTAAACTATGGCTACACCTTC. The complete variable domain, with remaining parts taken from reference TRBV13 and TRBJ1-2, reads AAGVIQSPRHLIKEKRETATLKCYPIPRHDTVYWYQQGPGQDPQFLISFYEKMQSDKGSIPDRFSAQQFSDYHSELNMSSLELGDSALYFCASSLGGKVNYGYTFGSGTRLTVV.

The chain joins TRBV12-3 or TRBV12-4 to TRBJ2-1, with 9 bases matching TRBD2. CDR3 size: 15 residues. V dropped 3 bases and J dropped 9; count of bases not matched to a gene: 9. The CDR3 sequence is CASSFGGRACGEQFF. The CDR3 DNA follows: TGTGCCAGCAGTTTTGGCGGGAGGGCCTGTGGTGAGCAGTTCTTC.

The chain couples TRBV7-2 to TRBJ2-1, with 12 bases fitting TRBD2. Germline CDR1 and CDR2: SGHTA and FQGNSA. The CDR3 is made up of 16 amino acids. V shed 7 bases, J shed 9 bases, and the junction held 13 bases outside the gene matches. Here the CDR3 reads CASNYVGLAGTIEQFF. The CDR3 nucleotides read TGTGCCAGCAACTACGTCGGACTAGCGGGAACAATTGAGCAGTTCTTC.

V and J are TRBV29-1 and TRBJ2-1; 11 bases are a match to TRBD2. Germline loops: CDR1 SQVTM, CDR2 ANQGSEA. The CDR3 loop spans 14 amino acids. Germline trimming cut 5 bases from V and 6 bases from J; bases unmatched to any gene: 6. CDR3 coding DNA: TGCAGCGTTATAGCGGGAGGGCCCCTCAATGAGCAGTTCTTC. It specifies CSVIAGGPLNEQFF.

This clonotype was recorded a few times. The gene calls are TRBV6-6 and TRBJ1-2; tentative D call: TRBD1 (5 bases). CDR1 is MNHNY, CDR2 SVGAGI, per germline (reference sequence). Trimming stripped 0 bases from V and 0 bases from J, with 5 bases between. This CDR3 is built from 14 residues. The CDR3 is CASSYSDTNYGYTF. DNA of the CDR3: TGTGCCAGCAGTTACTCGGACACTAACTATGGCTACACCTTC.

This clonotype was picked up one time. The CDR3 here is CASSSGHTTDTQYF. In nucleotides, the CDR3 is TGTGCCAGCAGTTCTGGCCACACCACAGATACGCAGTATTTT. The genes are TRBV12-3 or TRBV12-4 and TRBJ2-3; D gene ambiguous. This CDR3 is built from 14 residues. V gave up 4 bases and J gave up 2 bases, with 10 bases separating them.

The rearrangement joins TRBV10-2 to TRBJ2-1, with a weak D call TRBD2 (5 bases). Germline assignment: CDR1 WSHSY and CDR2 SAAADI. Between the trimmed V and J ends, which lost 6 bases and 6 bases, there was a span of 15 bases. CDR3 length: 14 residues. The CDR3 loop is CASSALGRLNEQFF. CDR3 coding DNA: TGCGCCAGCAGCGCCTTGGGGAGACTCAATGAGCAGTTCTTC.

V is TRBV7-6 and J is TRBJ2-2, with 12 bases matching TRBD2. Germline CDR1 reads SGHVS; CDR2 reads FNYEAQ. The CDR3 runs to 16 residues. V was pared by 4 bases and J by 6 bases, with 6 bases of the junction left unmatched. CDR3 in DNA: TGTGCCAGCAGCTACCGACTAGCGGGAGTTTCCGGGGAGCTGTTTTTT. It translates to CASSYRLAGVSGELFF.

This clonotype was observed a few times. The V and J genes are TRBV2 and TRBJ2-1; 14 bases fit TRBD2. CDR1 is SNHLY and CDR2 is FYNNEI in the germline V gene. V gave up 3 bases and J gave up 5 bases; unmatched junction bases: 0. This CDR3 is built from 15 residues. The CDR3 protein is CASSEGLAGDNEQFF. For the CDR3, the DNA is TGTGCCAGCAGTGAGGGACTAGCGGGAGACAATGAGCAGTTCTTC.

This rearrangement joins TRBV5-1 to TRBJ2-7; either TRBD1 or TRBD2 may fit D (6 bases each). CDR1 is SGHRS and CDR2 is YFSETQ in the germline V gene. Deletions cut 0 bases from V and 7 bases from J, with 17 bases between. The length of the CDR3 is 15 residues. The CDR3 region is CASSLDASRGGEQYF. The CDR3 DNA is TGCGCCAGCAGCTTGGACGCAAGCAGGGGAGGAGAGCAGTACTTC.

The chain's CDR3 is CASSQRKELAGRGDTQYF. In nucleotides, the CDR3 is TGTGCCAGCAGCCAAAGAAAGGAATTAGCGGGGAGGGGAGATACGCAGTATTTT. This sequence joins TRBV4-2 and TRBJ2-3, with 8 nucleotides matching TRBD2. V lost 2 bases, J lost 5 bases, and 15 bases stayed unmatched. Germline CDR1 and CDR2: LGHNA and YNFKEQ. The CDR3 length is 18 residues.